This TCR beta chain was sequenced for a study of blood T cell repertoires in COVID-19. Study-level background: The study drew acute and convalescent COVID-19 samples from the United States, Italy and Spain. PBMCs, B-cell-depleted T cells, or T cells provided the cDNA or gDNA that made up the material.

The data were produced by immunoSEQ multiplex PCR, yet TCRdb's version contains in-frame clones alone and is incomplete. This repertoire shows a few hundred thousand clones, about 87% found once; its top ten account for 9.5% to 13%. Trimming removed 6 bases from V and 3 bases from J, with 12 bases in between. The CDR3 runs 14 residues. CDR1 LNHDA and CDR2 SQIVND come from the germline V gene (reference sequence). The material sequenced was peripheral blood. This receptor was obtained from a woman in her 70s with COVID-19, enrolled during active disease. This rearrangement joins TRBV19 to TRBJ1-5; no definite D call. CDR3 loop: CASSHRSHNQPQHF. The CDR3 DNA follows: TGTGCCAGTAGCCATCGGAGCCACAATCAGCCCCAGCATTTT.